These 24 T cell receptor beta chains were sequenced from one sample in a study of CD8 T cells in Susac syndrome. An amount of RNA that ranged from roughly 0.5 to 1 ug was reverse transcribed with random hexamers. MiXCR was run by TCRdb on the immunoSEQ multiplex PCR reads, yielding one entry per CDR3 protein. The sample consists of some 96,000 distinct CDR3 sequences, roughly 94% of them appearing once. Sequencing used CD4+ T cells from PBMCs. The origin of the receptors is a human donor with Susac syndrome.

V is TRBV3-1 and J is TRBJ1-6; no clear D gene. The CDR3 length is 13 residues. CDR1 and CDR2 (germline): LGHDT, YNNKEL (reference sequence). V lost 2 bases to trimming and J lost 9 bases, with 8 bases between them. This chain's CDR3 is CASSQTSGSPLHF. In nucleotides, the CDR3 is TGTGCCAGCAGCCAAACGAGCGGTTCACCCCTCCACTTT.

This chain connects TRBV20-1 to TRBJ1-2, with a tentative D call TRBD1 (6 bases). V was clipped by 5 bases and J by 4 bases, with 20 bases between them. Germline V gene sequence: CDR1 DFQATT, CDR2 SNEGSKA (reference sequence). This CDR3 is built from 15 residues. The CDR3 bases are TGCAGTGCTTTGCCCACAGGGCGTACAGCCTATGGCTACACCTTC. Translated, it gives CSALPTGRTAYGYTF.

The gene calls are TRBV28 and TRBJ1-1; D gene uncertain. CDR1 MDHEN and CDR2 SYDVKM come from the germline V gene. The CDR3 is 13 amino acids. V shed 6 bases and J shed 2 bases, with 10 bases lying between them. The CDR3 sequence is CASSPTSNTEAFF. CDR3 DNA sequence: TGTGCCAGCAGCCCGACATCAAACACTGAAGCTTTCTTT.

This chain connects TRBV30 to TRBJ2-2; perhaps D is TRBD1 or TRBD2 (5 bases each). Looked up from germline, CDR1 is GTSNPN and CDR2 is SVGIG (reference sequence). Trimming took 3 bases from V and 5 from J, leaving 10 bases between them. The CDR3 spans 13 residues. CDR3 bases: TGTGCCTGGAGCCCGTGGGGGACCGGGGAGCTGTTTTTT. This gives the protein CAWSPWGTGELFF.

The chain recombines TRBV6-2 or TRBV6-3 with TRBJ2-1, with 15 bases that match TRBD2. Losses at the gene ends were 5 bases for V and 5 bases for J; bases not matched to a gene: 4. In germline, CDR1 is MNHEY, CDR2 SVGEGT. The length of the CDR3 is 16 residues. This CDR3 is CASSRGLAGGDNEQFF. Written as DNA, the CDR3 is TGTGCCAGCAGTCGGGGACTAGCGGGGGGCGACAATGAGCAGTTCTTC.

The rearrangement links TRBV27 to TRBJ2-1; D is unclear. The CDR3 extends over 14 amino acids. The V gene's germline CDR1 is MNHEY and CDR2 SMNVEV (reference sequence). Deletions cut 3 bases from V and 7 bases from J, with 13 bases between. The CDR3 sequence: CASSLDIGDNEQFF. CDR3 sequence (DNA): TGTGCCAGCAGTTTGGATATCGGCGATAATGAGCAGTTCTTC.

The chain carries TRBV6-6 and TRBJ1-5, with D perhaps matching TRBD1 (5 bases). The CDR3 is made up of 15 amino acids. Germline CDR1 is MNHNY and CDR2 is SVGAGI (reference sequence). V dropped 7 bases and J dropped 5 bases, with 18 bases sitting between them. CDR3 region: CASTLRGGTYQPQHF. CDR3 sequence (DNA): TGTGCCAGCACCCTACGGGGGGGGACGTATCAGCCCCAGCATTTT.

The CDR3 is CSARPGPYNSPLHF. Written as DNA, the CDR3 is TGCAGTGCTAGACCGGGTCCCTATAATTCACCCCTCCACTTT. This chain joins TRBV20-1 and TRBJ1-6; D is ambiguous. CDR1 is DFQATT and CDR2 is SNEGSKA in the germline V gene (reference sequence). The CDR3 has 14 residues. V was shortened by 2 bases and J by 2 bases, with 7 bases between the two germline ends.

Of note for this clonotype: No DNA is shown, since the ends of the CDR3 on it are uncertain; the CDR3 is the one TCRdb lists. The CDR3 spells CASSHAPDGRTIHPSTF. The chain recombines TRBV23-1 with TRBJ1-6; TRBD1 reflects the table's D call only, with no check against the DNA. TRBV23-1 is known as an ORF, though its function is uncertain. The CDR3 has 17 residues if both end residues are counted.

The rearrangement joins TRBV20-1 to TRBJ2-5; D remains ambiguous. The CDR3 consists of 11 residues. CDR1 and CDR2 from the germline V gene are DFQATT and SNEGSKA (reference sequence). Deletions cut 4 bases from V and 9 bases from J, with 12 bases between. The CDR3 DNA sequence: TGCAGTGCTAACATCCGGTGGGCCCAGTACTTC. Its translation: CSANIRWAQYF.

J is TRBJ2-5 and V is TRBV7-9; D gene uncertain. Per germline, CDR1 SEHNR and CDR2 FQNEAQ (reference sequence). V was pared by 2 bases and J by 1 base, with 5 bases between. There are 13 residues in the CDR3. The CDR3 DNA follows: TGTGCCAGCAGCTTATCGGCCCAAGAGACCCAGTACTTC. The encoded protein is CASSLSAQETQYF.

This chain links TRBV5-4 with TRBJ2-1; TRBD1 matches 9 bases. This CDR3 comprises 13 residues. V dropped 9 bases and J dropped 7; count of bases not matched to a gene: 8. Germline V lookup: CDR1 SGHNT, CDR2 YYREEE (reference sequence). CDR3 region: CATQWTGANEQFF. CDR3 coding DNA: TGTGCCACCCAATGGACAGGGGCGAATGAGCAGTTCTTC.

The chain links TRBV7-2 to TRBJ2-5; D gene unclear. The V gene's germline CDR1 is SGHTA and CDR2 FQGNSA. V was pared by 1 base and J by 9 bases, with 12 bases between. The CDR3 is made up of 13 amino acids. The DNA of the CDR3 is TGTGCCAGCAGCTTAGATTCTAGGCCGGCCCAGTACTTC. Its translation: CASSLDSRPAQYF.

V is TRBV7-6 and J is TRBJ1-2; D is possibly TRBD1 (5 bases). CDR3 size: 16 residues. V dropped 6 bases and J dropped 6 bases, with 23 bases sitting between them. CDR1 is SGHVS and CDR2 is FNYEAQ in the germline V gene. The CDR3: CASSQGYGQPTNGYTF. The CDR3 region has the DNA TGTGCCAGCAGTCAAGGCTACGGACAACCGACCAATGGCTACACCTTC.

The rearrangement joins TRBV9 to TRBJ2-1; TRBD2 agrees at 11 bases. The CDR3 sequence is 16 residues long. CDR1 is SGDLS, CDR2 YYNGEE, per germline. The V segment lost 4 bases and the J segment 8 bases; nucleotides outside the gene matches: 11. CDR3 residues: CASSLQTSGAADEQFF. The DNA of the CDR3 is TGTGCCAGCAGCCTTCAGACTAGCGGGGCTGCCGATGAGCAGTTCTTC. Full variable domain (missing parts from reference TRBV9 and TRBJ2-1): DSGVTQTPKHLITATGQRVTLRCSPRSGDLSVYWYQQSLDQGLQFLIQYYNGEERAKGNILERFSAQQFPDLHSELNLSSLELGDSALYFCASSLQTSGAADEQFFGPGTRLTVL.

V is TRBV20-1 and J is TRBJ1-5, with unresolved D. The CDR3 sequence is 9 residues long. Germline assignment: CDR1 DFQATT and CDR2 SNEGSKA (reference sequence). V lost 7 bases to trimming and J lost 4 bases, with 2 bases between them. CDR3 sequence (DNA): TGCAGTGTTAATCAGCCCCAGCATTTT. Its protein product is CSVNQPQHF.

V usage is TRBV15 and J usage is TRBJ1-3, with D perhaps TRBD1 (6 bases). The germline V gene has CDR1 LNHNV and CDR2 YYDKDF (reference sequence). The CDR3 has 16 residues. V lost 6 bases to trimming and J lost 1 base, with 16 bases between them. The CDR3 here is CATRLGVQGSGNTIYF. The CDR3 DNA sequence: TGTGCCACCAGGTTGGGGGTACAGGGTTCTGGAAACACCATATATTTT.

The chain is built from TRBV28 and TRBJ1-1; TRBD1 agrees at 7 bases. J gave up 1 base and V 10 bases, and 9 bases lay outside the gene matches. The germline gives CDR1 MDHEN, CDR2 SYDVKM. The CDR3 contains 14 residues. CDR3 bases: TGTGCCATCTCCAGACAGGGATGGAACACTGAAGCTTTCTTT. It yields the protein CAISRQGWNTEAFF.

V is TRBV30 and J is TRBJ1-1; possible D gene TRBD1, 5 bases. The CDR3 runs 17 residues. CDR1 is GTSNPN, CDR2 SVGIG, per germline (reference sequence). Trimming shortened V by 0 bases and J by 0 bases, and 17 bases separated the two germline ends. The CDR3 bases are TGTGCCTGGAGTGTACCCGGACACACAGGTGTGAACACTGAAGCTTTCTTT. It encodes CAWSVPGHTGVNTEAFF.

The gene calls are TRBV30 and TRBJ2-7, with TRBD2 as a possible D gene (6 bases). Trimming cost V 1 base and J 2 bases, with 12 bases left between them. The CDR3 is 14 amino acids. Germline-derived CDR1 and CDR2 are GTSNPN and SVGIG (reference sequence). In DNA, the CDR3 is TGTGCCTGGAGTGCGAAGCGGGCCCCCTACGAGCAGTACTTC. Amino acids: CAWSAKRAPYEQYF.

V usage is TRBV11-2 and J usage is TRBJ2-3; no definite D call. Germline-derived CDR1 and CDR2 are SGHAT and FQNNGV. The CDR3 totals 12 residues. The ends were cut back, 5 bases at V and 3 bases at J, with 6 bases in the middle. The CDR3 bases are TGTGCCAGCAGCACCAGGACAGATACGCAGTATTTT. This translates into CASSTRTDTQYF.

This clonotype was detected only once. The V call is TRBV7-2, the J call TRBJ1-1; D ambiguous. The CDR3 contains 14 residues. Germline V gene sequence: CDR1 SGHTA, CDR2 FQGNSA. The V end was cut by 7 bases, the J end by 1 base, with 13 bases between. The CDR3 region has the DNA TGTGCCAGCATACTAAACCGGGCGAACACTGAAGCTTTCTTT. Translation: CASILNRANTEAFF.

A single count supports this clonotype. This chain connects TRBV7-3 to TRBJ2-5; 11 positions agree with TRBD2. The CDR3 runs to 14 residues. Looked up from germline, CDR1 is SGHTA and CDR2 is FQGTGA. Trimming took 4 bases from V and 7 from J; bases not matched to a gene: 5. The CDR3 loop is CASSSTTSGGTQYF. The CDR3 nucleotides are TGTGCCAGCAGCTCAACTACTAGCGGGGGGACCCAGTACTTC.

The chain couples TRBV6-6 to TRBJ2-3, with D tentatively TRBD1 (5 bases). The CDR3 contains 13 residues. Deletions cut 6 bases from V and 4 bases from J, with 11 bases between. Germline-derived CDR1 and CDR2 are MNHNY and SVGAGI (reference sequence). CDR3 region: CASRYQGPDTQYF. Here the CDR3 DNA reads TGTGCCAGCAGGTACCAGGGTCCAGATACGCAGTATTTT.